The 30 T cell receptor delta chains presented below share a single source sample, sequenced in a study of gamma-delta chains in newborns, infants, children. TCRdb called clones from the reads again using CATT. The profile shows 1,000 to 1,500 delta-chain clones, 2.3% of them singletons. Sequencing used blood. The origin of the receptors is a child in good health.

This clone was recorded a few times. TCRdb shows a much larger clone's protein in place of this DNA's translation, and the two differ at residue 4, likely through a read error; the protein shown is translated from the DNA. The rearrangement links TRDV2 to TRDJ1, with D possibly being TRDD2 (5 bases). The germline gives CDR1 GEAIGNYY, CDR2 EKD. This CDR3 region has 17 residues. The chain's CDR3 is CACGTLQPPSITDKLIF. DNA of the CDR3: TGTGCCTGTGGCACCTTACAACCTCCTTCAATCACCGATAAACTCATCTTT.

This clone is labeled as medium-sized. A much more abundant neighbour one base away suggests this may be a read error. The same CDR3 also results from other DNA sequences found in this sample. The chain links TRDV1 to TRDJ2; 13 bases align to TRDD3. The CDR3 spans 19 residues. Germline V lookup: CDR1 TSWWSYY, CDR2 QGS. CDR3 sequence (DNA): TGTGCTCTTGGGGAAAGAAGCCGATACTGGGGGATACGGACAGCACAGCTCTTCTTT. This gives the protein CALGERSRYWGIRTAQLFF.

This clone rates as large (0.1 to 1%). This sample includes further DNA sequences coding for the same CDR3. The CDR3 region is CACDPVITGGYYTWDTRQMFF. The CDR3, as DNA: TGTGCCTGTGACCCCGTCATTACTGGGGGATACTATACCTGGGACACCCGACAGATGTTTTTC. J is TRDJ3 and V is TRDV2; 12 nucleotides match TRDD3. Losses at the gene ends were 3 bases for V and 2 bases for J; bases not matched to a gene: 13. This CDR3 region has 21 residues. Germline V gene lookup returns CDR1 GEAIGNYY and CDR2 EKD.

The table lists this clone with a few counts. A far larger clone is only one base removed, so a read error is likely. Other DNA sequences within the sample encode an identical CDR3. CDR3 in DNA: TGTGCCTGTGACACGCCGCCTAACCTATTGGGGGAATCCTGGGACACCCGACAGATGTTTTTC. Its protein product is CACDTPPNLLGESWDTRQMFF. The chain employs TRDV2 and TRDJ3, with 7 bases aligning to TRDD3. CDR3 size: 21 residues. Germline lookup yields CDR1 GEAIGNYY and CDR2 EKD. J was trimmed by 1 base and V by 1 base; bases with no gene match: 15.

By share of the sample, this clone is medium-sized. A far larger clone is one base from this, pointing to a likely read error. Here the CDR3 DNA reads TGTGCCTGTGTTAGGGGGGCCTACTCCTGGGACGCCCGACAGATGTTTTTC. As protein: CACVRGAYSWDARQMFF. V is TRDV2 and J is TRDJ3; either TRDD2 or TRDD3 may fit D (5 bases each). The CDR3 covers 17 residues. Germline CDR1 reads GEAIGNYY; CDR2 reads EKD.

This clone was seen only a few times. Since a far larger clone is one base different, this is likely a read error. Other DNA sequences within the sample encode an identical CDR3. The chain combines TRDV2 with TRDJ3; 9 nucleotides align to TRDD3. Losses at the gene ends were 7 bases for V and 0 bases for J; bases not matched to a gene: 12. The CDR3 length is 19 residues. Germline loops: CDR1 GEAIGNYY, CDR2 EKD. The CDR3 protein is CACDLLGDKGSWDTRQMFF. The CDR3 DNA follows: TGTGCCTGCGACCTACTGGGGGACAAAGGCTCCTGGGACACCCGACAGATGTTTTTC.

In this sample, this clone turned up a few times. TCRdb lists the protein of a much larger clone for this DNA, which differs at residue 3, so this is likely a read error; the protein given here is translated from the DNA itself. The rearrangement uses TRDV2 and TRDJ1; 8 nucleotides align to TRDD3. Germline loops: CDR1 GEAIGNYY, CDR2 EKD. The CDR3 is made up of 16 amino acids. Trimming removed 7 bases from V and 0 bases from J; junction bases left unmatched: 12. This CDR3 reads CAWDPLLGEYTDKLIF. CDR3 bases: TGTGCCTGGGACCCTCTGCTGGGGGAGTACACCGATAAACTCATCTTT.

About this clone: TCRdb assigns this DNA the protein of a much larger clone, which departs from its translation at residue 11; this likely reflects a read error, and the protein shown comes from translating the DNA. V usage is TRDV1 and J usage is TRDJ1; TRDD3 agrees at 12 bases. This CDR3 region has 21 residues. V was clipped by 1 base and J by 3 bases; unmatched bases: 18. CDR1 and CDR2 from the germline V gene are TSWWSYY and QGS. CDR3: CALGEPTSRYPLGDTPDKLIF. Written as DNA, the CDR3 is TGTGCTCTTGGGGAACCAACTTCCCGCTACCCTCTGGGGGATACGCCCGATAAACTCATCTTT.

The table lists this clone with a few counts. This DNA's translation differs at residue 10 from TCRdb's protein, which comes from a much larger clone; a read error is likely, and the protein shown is translated from the DNA. This sequence joins TRDV3 and TRDJ1; maybe TRDD3 (5 bases). CDR1 is TVYSNPD, CDR2 GDNSRS, per germline (reference sequence). This CDR3 spans 16 amino acids. Trimming shortened V by 1 base and J by 7 bases, and 25 bases separated the two germline ends. CDR3 sequence (DNA): TGTGCCTTTAATGTTATAGGGCACTGGAGGATCGGTAAACTCATCTTT. Translation: CAFNVIGHWRIGKLIF.

The sample holds a few counts of this clone. The protein recorded in TCRdb matches a much larger clone and deviates from this DNA's translation at residue 6, suggesting a read error; the protein here is obtained by translating the DNA. The rearrangement uses TRDV2 and TRDJ1; 7 bases line up with TRDD3. Germline-derived CDR1 and CDR2 are GEAIGNYY and EKD. The CDR3 is 16 amino acids. The ends lost 1 base at V and 2 bases at J; junction bases unmatched: 9. The CDR3 coding sequence is TGTGCCTGTGACACGCCCGGGGGATGGGGAACCGATAAACTCATCTTT. This encodes CACDTPGGWGTDKLIF.

Notes on this clone: This DNA translates differently at residue 7 from the TCRdb protein, which is that of a much larger clone; a read error is likely, and the protein shown is the DNA's own translation. The chain carries TRDV2 and TRDJ1; D might be TRDD3 (5 bases). The CDR3 has 17 amino acids. Trimming shortened V by 0 bases and J by 1 base, and 17 bases separated the two germline ends. CDR1 and CDR2 from the germline V gene are GEAIGNYY and EKD. The CDR3 is CACDTVWGPTATDKLIF. In nucleotides, the CDR3 is TGTGCCTGTGACACCGTGTGGGGCCCCACGGCCACCGATAAACTCATCTTT.

This chain's CDR3 is CALGDPTHRGIHDKLIF. As DNA, the CDR3 is TGTGCTCTTGGGGATCCTACGCACCGGGGGATACATGATAAACTCATCTTT. The chain links TRDV1 to TRDJ1; 9 nucleotides align to TRDD3. V gave up 3 bases and J gave up 5 bases; unmatched junction bases: 13. Looked up from germline, CDR1 is TSWWSYY and CDR2 is QGS. This CDR3 is 17 amino acids long.

This clone was recorded a few times. This may come from a read error, since a much larger clone is one base off. J is TRDJ1 and V is TRDV1; 13 nucleotides line up with TRDD3. This CDR3 is 20 amino acids long. Germline loops: CDR1 TSWWSYY, CDR2 QGS. Germline trimming cut 1 base from V and 6 bases from J; bases unmatched to any gene: 17. DNA for the CDR3: TGTGCTCTTGGGGAACCGCTGTTTACTGGGGGATACGTGAAGTATAATAAACTCATCTTT. It is translated as CALGEPLFTGGYVKYNKLIF.

As concerns this clone: A much larger clone sits a single nucleotide away, making a read error possible. Different DNA sequences within this sample yield the same CDR3. V and J are TRDV1 and TRDJ1; TRDD3 agrees at 9 bases. Germline V lookup: CDR1 TSWWSYY, CDR2 QGS. This CDR3 has 21 residues. V gave up 9 bases and J gave up 1 base; unmatched junction bases: 27. CDR3 DNA: TGTGCTCTCGGAAGGTATCTGGACGCTGGGGGATTCGTCTTGCTCACCGATAAACTCATCTTT. This encodes CALGRYLDAGGFVLLTDKLIF.

To note about this clone: One base separates it from a far larger clone, so it is likely a read error. The sample has other DNA sequences that encode this CDR3 too. V gene TRDV1 combines with J gene TRDJ1, with D possibly TRDD2 on 6 matching bases. The length of the CDR3 is 18 residues. Trimming cost V 4 bases and J 4 bases, with 25 bases left between them. Germline-derived CDR1 and CDR2 are TSWWSYY and QGS. CDR3 in DNA: TGTGCTCTTGGGGTACCGTTAGGTCCTACCGTTTACTTCGATAAACTCATCTTT. Translation: CALGVPLGPTVYFDKLIF.

This clone was seen only a few times. TCRdb shows a much larger clone's protein in place of this DNA's translation, and the two differ at residue 11, likely through a read error; the protein shown is translated from the DNA. The chain links TRDV2 to TRDJ1, with 8 positions matching TRDD3. V shed 3 bases, J shed 4 bases, and the junction held 12 bases outside the gene matches. CDR3 length: 16 residues. Per germline, CDR1 GEAIGNYY and CDR2 EKD. CDR3 in DNA: TGTGCCTGTGACCCTCTGCTGGGGGAGTACAACGATAAACTCATCTTT. This gives the protein CACDPLLGEYNDKLIF.

Regarding this clone: A much more abundant neighbour one base away suggests this may be a read error. The chain is built from TRDV2 and TRDJ1, with TRDD3 matching over 11 bases. The CDR3 is 20 residues long. Trimming took 1 base from V and 3 from J; bases not matched to a gene: 18. Germline assignment: CDR1 GEAIGNYY and CDR2 EKD. CDR3 in DNA: TGTGCCTGTGACACTTCGGTACTGGGGGATAGGGGGCCGTACGCCGATAAACTCATCTTT. Amino acid sequence: CACDTSVLGDRGPYADKLIF.

As regards this clone: A read error is likely here: a far larger clone is one base away. V gene TRDV2 combines with J gene TRDJ1; no clear D. Per germline, CDR1 GEAIGNYY and CDR2 EKD. Trimming shortened V by 0 bases and J by 2 bases, and 12 bases separated the two germline ends. The CDR3 runs 15 residues. CDR3 DNA sequence: TGTGCCTGTGACACCTTACTTCGGCGGACCGATAAACTCATCTTT. Its translation: CACDTLLRRTDKLIF.

A few counts support this clone. This clone may be a read error of a much larger clone one base away. The chain has TRDV2 and TRDJ1; 10 nucleotides agree with TRDD3. This CDR3 contains 18 residues. Germline assignment: CDR1 GEAIGNYY and CDR2 EKD. The CDR3: CACDTLGLGDRSTDELIF. The CDR3 coding sequence is TGTGCCTGTGACACCCTCGGACTGGGGGATCGGTCCACCGATGAACTCATCTTT.

This clone has just a few counts. One base away lies a much larger clone, so this may be a sequencing read error. The chain has TRDV2 and TRDJ1, with 11 nucleotides matching TRDD3. V dropped 0 bases and J dropped 0; count of bases not matched to a gene: 11. Germline CDR1 reads GEAIGNYY; CDR2 reads EKD. CDR3 length: 19 amino acids. The CDR3 loop is CACDTVGVGDTPYTDKLIF. The CDR3 nucleotides read TGTGCCTGTGACACCGTTGGGGTGGGGGATACGCCGTACACCGATAAACTCATCTTT.

By share of the sample, this clone is large (0.1 to 1%). Here the CDR3 DNA reads TGTGCCTGTGACCCGTTGCTCACCGATAAACTCATCTTT. This codes for CACDPLLTDKLIF. This chain joins TRDV2 and TRDJ1, with no clear D. The CDR3 consists of 13 residues. The V and J ends lost 3 bases and 1 base respectively, with 8 bases between them. Germline CDR1 and CDR2: GEAIGNYY and EKD.

Worth noting for this clone: A single base separates this from a much larger clone, so it may be a read error. The chain combines TRDV2 with TRDJ1, with TRDD3 identical over 13 bases. The CDR3 loop spans 20 amino acids. The V gene's germline CDR1 is GEAIGNYY and CDR2 EKD. The CDR3 protein is CAWDTSYWGIRPPYTDKLIF. Written as DNA, the CDR3 is TGTGCCTGGGACACTTCTTACTGGGGGATACGCCCCCCCTACACCGATAAACTCATCTTT.

By frequency in the sample, this clone is medium-sized (0.01 to 0.1%). The chain joins TRDV1 to TRDJ1; possibly TRDD3 for D (7 bases). Trimming took 7 bases from V and 4 from J, leaving 37 bases between them. Germline lookup yields CDR1 TSWWSYY and CDR2 QGS. This CDR3 comprises 21 residues. DNA of the CDR3: TGTGCTCTTGCTCCCGTTCCTAAGGGTACGGTGGCCCTCTGGGGGGGCGATAAACTCATCTTT. Its protein product is CALAPVPKGTVALWGGDKLIF.

Remarks on this clone: The TCRdb protein comes from a much larger clone and disagrees with this DNA's translation at residue 10, likely due to a read error; the protein given here is derived from the DNA. The chain carries TRDV2 and TRDJ3, with D possibly TRDD3 on 5 matching bases. Germline CDR1 GEAIGNYY, CDR2 EKD. This CDR3 has 21 amino acids. V lost 2 bases to trimming and J lost 0 bases, with 22 bases between them. CDR3 in DNA: TGTGCCTGTGACATGGTACTGGAGGGGGCACCCCCCTCCTGGGACACCCGACAGATGTTTTTC. As protein: CACDMVLEGAPPSWDTRQMFF.

This clone was observed a handful of times. A far larger clone is just one base off, so this is likely a read error. Distinct nucleotide sequences in the sample also encode this CDR3. The V gene is TRDV2, the J gene TRDJ1; 8 bases map to TRDD2. CDR1 is GEAIGNYY, CDR2 EKD, per germline. This CDR3 has 22 amino acids. Trimming cost V 3 bases and J 1 base; bases outside gene matches: 27. For the CDR3, the DNA is TGTGCCTGTGACCCCCTCCGCCTTCCTAAAAACCCGAATAGAGTATCCACCGATAAACTCATCTTT. It is translated as CACDPLRLPKNPNRVSTDKLIF.

This clone was seen a handful of times. The TCRdb protein, from a much larger clone, departs from this DNA's translation at residue 3, likely by read error; the protein shown derives from the DNA. The chain couples TRDV2 to TRDJ1; TRDD3 matches 10 bases. Per the germline V gene, CDR1 is GEAIGNYY and CDR2 is EKD. The CDR3 sequence is 17 residues long. CDR3 region: CARDSVRGDTRDDKLIF. CDR3 DNA: TGTGCCCGTGATTCTGTAAGGGGGGATACGCGAGACGATAAACTCATCTTT.

This clone has more than one count but fewer than ten. This may be a read error, as it is one base from a much larger clone. The gene calls are TRDV2 and TRDJ1; maybe TRDD2 (5 bases). The CDR3 length is 19 residues. Germline CDR1 GEAIGNYY, CDR2 EKD. With 0 bases removed from V and 0 bases from J, the gap between germline ends came to 22 bases. CDR3 region: CACDTAYLRDPRYTDKLIF. CDR3 DNA: TGTGCCTGTGACACCGCCTACCTGAGGGACCCGAGGTACACCGATAAACTCATCTTT.

The table lists this clone with a few counts. Since a much larger clone is just one base distant, this may be a read error. Other DNA sequences within the sample encode an identical CDR3. In DNA, the CDR3 is TGTGCCCTTGGGGATCCTAACTGGGGGATACTATCCCGGAGATACACCGATAAACTCATCTTT. Residues: CALGDPNWGILSRRYTDKLIF. The genes are TRDV1 and TRDJ1, with TRDD3 matching 12 bases. CDR3 length equals 21 residues. In germline, CDR1 is TSWWSYY, CDR2 QGS.

Turning to this clone: This may be a read error: a much more frequent sequence differs by one nucleotide. This chain joins TRAV29/DV5 and TRDJ1; the D gene could be TRDD2 or TRDD3 (5 bases each). CDR3 length: 26 residues. Germline V gives CDR1 NSMFDY, CDR2 ISSIKDK. In DNA, the CDR3 is TGTGCAGCAAGACGCGTCGGGGGGTCCCACCCTCCTAGTCCGGGGACTAGCACCTTGTACACCGATAAACCCATCTTT. Translated, it gives CAARRVGGSHPPSPGTSTLYTDKPIF.

This clone is labeled large (0.1 to 1%). The chain is built from TRDV2 and TRDJ1, with 9 positions matching TRDD3. The CDR3 loop spans 20 amino acids. CDR1 is GEAIGNYY, CDR2 EKD, per germline. Unmatched junction bases numbered 17, after V lost 0 bases and J lost 1 base. CDR3 protein: CACDTVKVSGGLISTDKLIF. CDR3 coding DNA: TGTGCCTGTGACACCGTCAAAGTATCTGGGGGATTGATATCCACCGATAAACTCATCTTT.